There are a few counts of the clone carrying this T cell receptor beta chain. The antigen remains unidentified. This sample was taken from a study of T cell repertoires in cytomegalovirus infection. Across the study: CMV epitopes used comprised recently identified HLA-C-restricted ones and well-studied HLA-B-restricted ones. Whole-study results and caveats: HLA-C-restricted CMV-specific TCR beta clonotypes were dominant in the ex vivo response. Totalled public TCR beta family frequency picked out people who carried CMV plus the relevant HLA.

MiXCR, applied by TCRdb to the reads, yields one record per CDR3 protein. The repertoire consists of about 340,000 distinct CDR3 sequences, with roughly 29% occurring once and the leading ten covering 20%. The CDR3 is 15 amino acids. The V gene lost 2 bases and the J gene lost 9 bases, with 14 bases spanning the gap. CDR1 SEHNR and CDR2 FQNEAQ come from the germline V gene (reference sequence). Source: cultured PBMCs, taken from culture after CMV antigen stimulation. V and J are TRBV7-9 and TRBJ1-6; TRBD1 might be the D (6 bases). The receptor's source is a human donor in good health (CMV status not recorded). Some clones in this sample may be carry-over from other donors' samples. CDR3 DNA: TGTGCCAGCAGCTTAAAGGGGGGGCTAAGTTCACCCCTCCACTTT. Amino acids: CASSLKGGLSSPLHF.